This T cell receptor beta chain was sequenced for a study of graft-versus-host responses after intestinal transplantation. Study-wide results and limits: The marrow of recipients harbored GvH clones, and ileum or blood showed some of them first.

Only one count was recorded for this clone. Its matching antigen is unknown. Germline assignment: CDR1 MNHNS and CDR2 SASEGT. The CDR3 is 13 residues long. Trimming removed 1 base from V and 5 bases from J, with 9 bases in between. The protocol was immunoSEQ multiplex PCR, while the TCRdb copy is restricted to in-frame clones and leaves out a portion. The top ten hold roughly 7.3% of the sample, which has some 82,000 clones, more than 75% seen once. The clonotype comes from a human donor who was the organ donor for an intestinal transplant. The rearrangement links TRBV6-1 to TRBJ2-7, with D possibly TRBD1 on 5 matching bases. The sequences come from unstimulated CD8+ T cells sorted from spleen or lymph node cells, collected before transplant. The CDR3 loop reads CASSEVIRDEQYF. CDR3 nucleotide sequence: TGTGCCAGCAGTGAAGTGATCAGGGACGAGCAGTACTTC.